The entry below gives a single T cell receptor (beta chain) sequence along with its context. Study processing details: Researchers report that nucleated cell counts were estimated from reference gene primer amplification. Some clones are missing from TCRdb's copy, which holds only in-frame ones; the method was immunoSEQ multiplex PCR. The V and J calls and clone size were taken over from that table, and D and trimming were inferred from the DNA. This table has 250,000 to 350,000 clones, around 89% appearing once. This sample was included in a study of blood T cell repertoires in COVID-19. Study at large: The United States, Italy and Spain provided the acute and convalescent COVID-19 samples. The cDNA or gDNA used as material had been derived from T cells, B-cell-depleted T cells, or PBMCs.

CDR3 length: 16 residues. CDR1 LGHDT and CDR2 YNNKEL come from the germline V gene (reference sequence). Trimming removed 0 bases from V and 1 base from J; junction bases left unmatched: 4. Specimen: peripheral blood. V and J are TRBV3-1 (or the pseudogene TRBV3-2) and TRBJ2-3; 7 bases match TRBD1. The clonotype originates from a woman in her sixties or seventies with acute or convalescent COVID-19. The CDR3 sequence is CASSQDLGTGTDTQYF. The DNA for the CDR3 is TGTGCCAGCAGCCAAGATCTCGGGACAGGCACAGATACGCAGTATTTT.